This TCR beta chain was recovered during a study of blood T cell repertoires in COVID-19. This CDR3 has 16 residues. Germline assignment: CDR1 MGHRA and CDR2 YSYEKL. V was cut by 5 bases and J by 6 bases, with 20 bases left in between. Per the original data handling: Scientists estimated how many nucleated cells there were by amplifying reference gene primers. Repertoires were generated with immunoSEQ multiplex PCR, while TCRdb's copy carries only in-frame clones and drops some. From that table come the V and J calls and clone size; the DNA was used to work out D and trimming. The sample lists tens of thousands of clones, 60% to 85% occurring once. This clone was recorded once.

This clonotype originated in a human donor in a cohort sampled during active COVID-19. The V and J genes are TRBV4-1 and TRBJ1-5; D perhaps matches TRBD1 (5 bases). The specimen sequenced was peripheral blood. The CDR3, as DNA: TGCGCCAGCAGCAGAGACGACAGCCCGAACCGTCAGCCCCAGCATTTT. Residues: CASSRDDSPNRQPQHF.